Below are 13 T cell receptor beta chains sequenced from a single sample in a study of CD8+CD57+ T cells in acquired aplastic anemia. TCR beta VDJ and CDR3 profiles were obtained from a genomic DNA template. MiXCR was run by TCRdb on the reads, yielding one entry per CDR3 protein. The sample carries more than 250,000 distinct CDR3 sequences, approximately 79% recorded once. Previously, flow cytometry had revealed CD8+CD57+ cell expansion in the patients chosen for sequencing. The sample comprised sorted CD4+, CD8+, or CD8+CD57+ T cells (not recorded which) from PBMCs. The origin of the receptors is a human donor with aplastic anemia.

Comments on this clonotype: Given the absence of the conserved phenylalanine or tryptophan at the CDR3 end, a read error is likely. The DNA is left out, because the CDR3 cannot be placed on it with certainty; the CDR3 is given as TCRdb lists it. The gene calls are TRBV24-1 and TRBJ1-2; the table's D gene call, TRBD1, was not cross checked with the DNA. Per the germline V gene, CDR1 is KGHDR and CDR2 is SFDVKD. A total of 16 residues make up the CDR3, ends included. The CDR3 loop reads CASSERDRGKDHGYAS.

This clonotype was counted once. The CDR3 DNA sequence: TGTGCCAGCAGCTTTCTCAGAAGCGGGTGCGCCTGCGACCAGTTCTTC. It translates to CASSFLRSGCACDQFF. The J gene is TRBJ2-1, the V gene TRBV7-3, with a weak D call TRBD2 (6 bases). The V end lost 3 bases, the J end lost 13 bases, and 25 bases lay between the germline ends. The CDR3 is 16 residues long. Germline values: CDR1 SGHTA, CDR2 FQGTGA.

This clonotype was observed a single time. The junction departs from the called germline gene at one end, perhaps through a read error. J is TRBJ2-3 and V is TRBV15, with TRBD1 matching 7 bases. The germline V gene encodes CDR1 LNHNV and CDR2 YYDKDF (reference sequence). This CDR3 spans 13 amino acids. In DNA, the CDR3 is TGTGCCACCAGCAAAGGGGGCACAGACACGCAGTATTTT. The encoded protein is CATSKGGTDTQYF.

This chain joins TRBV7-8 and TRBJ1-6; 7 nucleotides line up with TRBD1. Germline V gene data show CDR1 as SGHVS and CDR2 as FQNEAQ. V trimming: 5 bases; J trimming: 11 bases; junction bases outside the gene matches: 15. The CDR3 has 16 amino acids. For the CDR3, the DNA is TGTGCCAGCAGCGCCGACAGGGCCTCCTATAAGACACCCCTCCACTTT. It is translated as CASSADRASYKTPLHF.

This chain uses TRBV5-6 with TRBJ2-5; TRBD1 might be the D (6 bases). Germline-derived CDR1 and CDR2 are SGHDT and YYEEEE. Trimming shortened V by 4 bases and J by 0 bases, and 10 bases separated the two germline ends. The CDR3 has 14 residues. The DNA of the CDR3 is TGTGCCAGCAGCCTCCGGGACAACCAAGAGACCCAGTACTTC. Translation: CASSLRDNQETQYF. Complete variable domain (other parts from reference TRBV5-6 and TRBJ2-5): DAGVTQSPTHLIKTRGQQVTLRCSPKSGHDTVSWYQQALGQGPQFIFQYYEEEERQRGNFPDRFSGHQFPNYSSELNVNALLLGDSALYLCASSLRDNQETQYFGPGTRLLVL.

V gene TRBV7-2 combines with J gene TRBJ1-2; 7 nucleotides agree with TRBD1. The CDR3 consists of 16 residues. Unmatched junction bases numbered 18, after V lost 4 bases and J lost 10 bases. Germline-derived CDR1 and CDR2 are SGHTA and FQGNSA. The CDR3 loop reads CASSSDREIYEQYYTF. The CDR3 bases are TGTGCCAGCAGCTCCGACAGGGAAATCTACGAGCAGTACTACACCTTC. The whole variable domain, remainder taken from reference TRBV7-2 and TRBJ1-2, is GAGVSQSPSNKVTEKGKDVELRCDPISGHTALYWYRQSLGQGLEFLIYFQGNSAPDKSGLPSDRFSAERTGGSVSTLTIQRTQQEDSAVYLCASSSDREIYEQYYTFGSGTRLTVV.

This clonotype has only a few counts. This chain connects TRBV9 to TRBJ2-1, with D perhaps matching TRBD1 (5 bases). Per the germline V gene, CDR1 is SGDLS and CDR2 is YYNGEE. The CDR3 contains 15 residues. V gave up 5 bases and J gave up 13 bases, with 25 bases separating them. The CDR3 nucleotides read TGTGCCAGCAGTGTCGACAGCGCCGCCTATAATTCACAGTTCTTC. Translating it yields CASSVDSAAYNSQFF. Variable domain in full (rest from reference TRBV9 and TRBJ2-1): DSGVTQTPKHLITATGQRVTLRCSPRSGDLSVYWYQQSLDQGLQFLIQYYNGEERAKGNILERFSAQQFPDLHSELNLSSLELGDSALYFCASSVDSAAYNSQFFGPGTRLTVL.

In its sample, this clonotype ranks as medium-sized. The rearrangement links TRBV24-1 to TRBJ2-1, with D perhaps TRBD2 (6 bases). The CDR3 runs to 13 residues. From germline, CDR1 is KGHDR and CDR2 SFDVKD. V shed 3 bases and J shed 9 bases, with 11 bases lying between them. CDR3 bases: TGTGCCACCAGTGATCAAACTAGCACTGAGCAGTTCTTC. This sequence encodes CATSDQTSTEQFF.

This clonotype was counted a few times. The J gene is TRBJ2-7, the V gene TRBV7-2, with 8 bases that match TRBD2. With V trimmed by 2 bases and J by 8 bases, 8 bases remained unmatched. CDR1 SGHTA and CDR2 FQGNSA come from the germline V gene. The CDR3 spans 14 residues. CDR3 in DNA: TGTGCCAGCAGCTTAACGGGAGGGGCCGATAAGCAGTACTTC. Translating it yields CASSLTGGADKQYF.

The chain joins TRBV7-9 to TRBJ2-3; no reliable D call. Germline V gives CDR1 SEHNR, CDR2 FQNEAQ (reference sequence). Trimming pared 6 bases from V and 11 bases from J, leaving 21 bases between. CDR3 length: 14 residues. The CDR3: CASRWAGETEKQYF. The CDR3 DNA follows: TGTGCCAGCAGGTGGGCTGGAGAGACCGAGAAGCAGTATTTT.

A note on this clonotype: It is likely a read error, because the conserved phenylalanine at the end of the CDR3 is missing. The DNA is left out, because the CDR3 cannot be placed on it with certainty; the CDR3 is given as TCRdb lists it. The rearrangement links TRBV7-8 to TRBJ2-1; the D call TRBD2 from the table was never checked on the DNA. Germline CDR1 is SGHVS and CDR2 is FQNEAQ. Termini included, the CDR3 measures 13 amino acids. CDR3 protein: CASSEGGGHETLY.

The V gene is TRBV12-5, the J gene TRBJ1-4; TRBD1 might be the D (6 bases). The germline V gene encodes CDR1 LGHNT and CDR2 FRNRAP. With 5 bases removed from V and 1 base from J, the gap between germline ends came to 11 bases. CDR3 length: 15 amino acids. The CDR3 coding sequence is TGTGCTAGTGGTCCCGGACAGAGAACTAATGAAAAACTGTTTTTT. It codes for CASGPGQRTNEKLFF.

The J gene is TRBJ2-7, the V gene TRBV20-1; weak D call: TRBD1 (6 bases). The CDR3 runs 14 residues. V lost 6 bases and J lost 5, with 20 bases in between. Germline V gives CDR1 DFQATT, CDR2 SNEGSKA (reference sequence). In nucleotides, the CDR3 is TGCAGTGCGTCTACAGGGTACCGAGGGCACGAGCAGTACTTC. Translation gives CSASTGYRGHEQYF.